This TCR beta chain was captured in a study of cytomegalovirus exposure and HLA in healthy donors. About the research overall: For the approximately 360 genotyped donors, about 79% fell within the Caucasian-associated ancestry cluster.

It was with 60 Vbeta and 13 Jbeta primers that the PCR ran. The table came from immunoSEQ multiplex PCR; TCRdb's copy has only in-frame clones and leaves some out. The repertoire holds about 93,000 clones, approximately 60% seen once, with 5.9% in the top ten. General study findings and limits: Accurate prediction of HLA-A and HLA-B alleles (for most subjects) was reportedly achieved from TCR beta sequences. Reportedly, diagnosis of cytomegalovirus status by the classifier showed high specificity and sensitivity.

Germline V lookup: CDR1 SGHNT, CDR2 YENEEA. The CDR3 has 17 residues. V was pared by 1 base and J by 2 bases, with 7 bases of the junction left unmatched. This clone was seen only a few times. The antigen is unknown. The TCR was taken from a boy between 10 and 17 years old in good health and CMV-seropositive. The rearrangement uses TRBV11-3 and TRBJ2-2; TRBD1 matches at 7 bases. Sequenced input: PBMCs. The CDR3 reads CASSLGTGTDNTGELFF. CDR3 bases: TGTGCCAGCAGCTTAGGGACCGGGACAGATAACACCGGGGAGCTGTTTTTT.